This passage covers 25 T cell receptor beta chains from one sample sequenced in a study of control samples from healthy donors and cancer patients. Libraries were prepared by immunoSEQ multiplex PCR; TCRdb keeps only in-frame clonotypes and omits some of them. The table lists about 140,000 clones, 85% to 90% of them singletons, with over 1.5% in the top ten. The sequencing sample was made of blood. Receptors were obtained from a man between 18 and 29 years old in good health.

This sequence joins TRBV4-3 and TRBJ2-6, with D tentatively TRBD1 (6 bases). Germline V gives CDR1 LGHNA, CDR2 YSLEER. Trimming stripped 3 bases from V and 0 bases from J, with 15 bases between. This CDR3 contains 18 residues. CDR3 residues: CASSHPGVATSGANVLTF. CDR3 coding DNA: TGCGCCAGCAGCCATCCAGGGGTGGCAACCTCTGGGGCCAACGTCCTGACTTTC.

The chain recombines TRBV28 with TRBJ1-6; the D gene is possibly TRBD1 (5 bases). This CDR3 is built from 21 residues. Germline CDR1 reads MDHEN; CDR2 reads SYDVKM. Trimming left V 2 bases short and J 5 bases short, with 28 bases between. The CDR3 spells CASSLRVFGSRGWGNNSPLHF. DNA of the CDR3: TGTGCCAGCAGTTTAAGGGTTTTTGGGTCACGGGGGTGGGGGAATAATTCACCCCTCCACTTT.

The CDR3 DNA is TGTGCCAGCAGCCAAGTGAATAGCGGGGTTATCCAAGAGACCCAGTACTTC. Its translation is CASSQVNSGVIQETQYF. The rearrangement links TRBV4-2 to TRBJ2-5, with TRBD2 identical over 8 bases. This CDR3 contains 17 residues. With V trimmed by 1 base and J by 1 base, 8 bases remained unmatched. The V gene's germline CDR1 is LGHNA and CDR2 YNFKEQ.

The chain couples TRBV5-1 to TRBJ2-3, with 9 bases lining up with TRBD2. Germline CDR1 reads SGHRS; CDR2 reads YFSETQ. This CDR3 contains 14 residues. V was pared by 4 bases and J by 6 bases, with 6 bases of the junction left unmatched. This CDR3 is CASSGRTSADTQYF. The CDR3 bases are TGCGCCAGCAGCGGGCGGACTAGCGCCGATACGCAGTATTTT.

V and J are TRBV27 and TRBJ2-2, with 9 nucleotides matching TRBD1. CDR1 is MNHEY, CDR2 SMNVEV, per germline (reference sequence). The length of the CDR3 is 15 residues. With 8 bases clipped from V and 6 bases from J, the junction kept 10 bases outside the gene matches. The CDR3 spells CASLPRGQGSGELFF. The CDR3 DNA sequence: TGTGCCAGCCTCCCCCGGGGACAGGGTTCCGGGGAGCTGTTTTTT.

This chain joins TRBV9 and TRBJ2-5; TRBD1 aligns across 8 bases. The germline CDR1 and CDR2 sequences are SGDLS and YYNGEE. The V gene end was trimmed by 0 bases and the J gene end by 5 bases; junction bases not matched to a gene: 9. This CDR3 has 16 residues. The CDR3 DNA reads as TGTGCCAGCAGCGTAGGGGACAGGCCCTCCAGGGAGACCCAGTACTTC. Translating gives CASSVGDRPSRETQYF.

This sequence joins TRBV12-3 or TRBV12-4 and TRBJ2-5, with D possibly TRBD1 on 6 matching bases. The CDR3 loop spans 13 amino acids. Deletions cut 7 bases from V and 3 bases from J, with 12 bases between. CDR3 loop: CASTYKGEETQYF. The CDR3, as DNA: TGTGCCAGCACTTATAAGGGGGAAGAGACCCAGTACTTC.

The V and J genes are TRBV3-1 (or the pseudogene TRBV3-2) and TRBJ2-7; 12 bases map to TRBD2. J lost 0 bases, V lost 11 bases, and 14 bases had no gene match. The germline V gene encodes CDR1 LGHDT and CDR2 YNNKEL (reference sequence). This CDR3 is built from 17 residues. DNA of the CDR3: TGTGCCCCCCTTCACCCCTTGACTAGCGGGGGCTCCTACGAGCAGTACTTC. Translation gives CAPLHPLTSGGSYEQYF.

This clone was detected once. The gene calls are TRBV10-3 and TRBJ1-4; D unresolved. Trimming stripped 0 bases from V and 7 bases from J, with 3 bases between. This CDR3 is 12 amino acids long. Per germline, CDR1 ENHRY and CDR2 SYGVKD. CDR3 in DNA: TGTGCCATCAGTGAGTCTGGTGAAAAACTGTTTTTT. It is translated as CAISESGEKLFF.

J is TRBJ2-1 and V is TRBV7-6; D is unresolved. CDR3 size: 12 residues. Trimming pared 0 bases from V and 10 bases from J, leaving 7 bases between. Germline CDR1 is SGHVS and CDR2 is FNYEAQ. Here the CDR3 DNA reads TGTGCCAGCAGCTTAGCTGGCGCAGAGCAGTTCTTC. Translated, it gives CASSLAGAEQFF.

Only one count was recorded for this clone. The V call is TRBV6-6, the J call TRBJ1-3; D gene unclear. Trimming left V 2 bases short and J 1 base short, with 9 bases between. CDR1 is MNHNY and CDR2 is SVGAGI in the germline V gene (reference sequence). CDR3 length: 15 residues. The CDR3 DNA reads as TGTGCCAGCAGTTACGTGGGGAAGTCTGGAAACACCATATATTTT. Encoded protein: CASSYVGKSGNTIYF.

This clone was picked up a small number of times. The same CDR3 can be traced to other DNA sequences in this sample. V gene TRBV9 combines with J gene TRBJ2-3, with TRBD2 as a possible D gene (5 bases). Germline V gene lookup returns CDR1 SGDLS and CDR2 YYNGEE. The CDR3 consists of 16 residues. Trimming shortened V by 4 bases and J by 6 bases, and 21 bases separated the two germline ends. DNA of the CDR3: TGTGCCAGCAGCCCCCAAGGTAGCGCACTCCGTGATACGCAGTATTTT. As protein: CASSPQGSALRDTQYF.

V is TRBV5-1 and J is TRBJ1-2; D gene unclear. Trimming stripped 1 base from V and 4 bases from J, with 20 bases between. Per germline, CDR1 SGHRS and CDR2 YFSETQ. CDR3 length equals 17 residues. In nucleotides, the CDR3 is TGCGCCAGCAGCTTGTTAGCAGGTGGCCCGACCTCCTATGGCTACACCTTC. It yields the protein CASSLLAGGPTSYGYTF.

The V gene is TRBV4-1, the J gene TRBJ1-3; maybe TRBD1 (5 bases). The CDR3 sequence is 14 residues long. V lost 4 bases and J 4 bases, leaving 11 bases between the germline ends. Germline V gene data show CDR1 as MGHRA and CDR2 as YSYEKL. DNA for the CDR3: TGCGCCAGCAGCCTTCTGGGGGACGGAAACACCATATATTTT. Protein: CASSLLGDGNTIYF.

This clone was detected once. The V call is TRBV11-2, the J call TRBJ2-7; a weak D match, TRBD1 (6 bases). CDR1 is SGHAT, CDR2 FQNNGV, per germline. This CDR3 has 12 amino acids. V lost 5 bases, J lost 5 bases, and 10 bases lay in between. The CDR3 spells CASSQQGNEQYF. The CDR3 region has the DNA TGTGCCAGCAGCCAACAGGGAAACGAGCAGTACTTC.

V gene TRBV10-3 combines with J gene TRBJ1-5; TRBD1 agrees at 8 bases. CDR1 and CDR2 (germline): ENHRY, SYGVKD. This CDR3 contains 15 residues. V trimming: 2 bases; J trimming: 4 bases; junction bases outside the gene matches: 4. The CDR3: CAISEGQGGNQPQHF. The CDR3 bases are TGTGCCATCAGTGAGGGACAGGGAGGAAATCAGCCCCAGCATTTT.

The rearrangement links TRBV9 to TRBJ2-1, with D perhaps given as TRBD1 or TRBD2 (5 bases each). Trimming took off 7 bases at V and 9 bases at J, with 20 bases between the two ends. The CDR3 loop spans 14 amino acids. Germline V CDR1 and CDR2: SGDLS, YYNGEE. The CDR3 coding sequence is TGTGCCAGCGGGGGACCTTTTGGGTCCAGTGAGCAGTTCTTC. Translation gives CASGGPFGSSEQFF.

In its sample, this clone was seen once. The gene calls are TRBV7-9 and TRBJ1-4; perhaps TRBD1 as D (5 bases). This CDR3 is built from 16 residues. V was clipped by 1 base and J by 0 bases, with 9 bases between them. Germline V gene sequence: CDR1 SEHNR, CDR2 FQNEAQ (reference sequence). The chain's CDR3 is CASSLGGGATNEKLFF. CDR3 DNA sequence: TGTGCCAGCAGCTTAGGTGGGGGTGCAACTAATGAAAAACTGTTTTTT. Combining the CDR3 with reference TRBV7-9 and TRBJ1-4 gives the whole variable domain DTGVSQNPRHKITKRGQNVTFRCDPISEHNRLYWYRQTLGQGPEFLTYFQNEAQLEKSRLLSDRFSAERPKGSFSTLEIQRTEQGDSAMYLCASSLGGGATNEKLFFGSGTQLSVL.

The rearrangement uses TRBV11-1 and TRBJ2-1; no clear D gene. Per germline, CDR1 SGHAT and CDR2 FQDESV (reference sequence). The CDR3 has 15 amino acids. V was shortened by 2 bases and J by 0 bases, with 8 bases between the two germline ends. CDR3 residues: CASSLRSSSYNEQFF. Written as DNA, the CDR3 is TGTGCCAGCAGCTTAAGGTCGAGCTCCTACAATGAGCAGTTCTTC.

The DNA of the CDR3 is TGTGCCAGCAGTCGTAGACTAACCGATAGCAATCAGCCCCAGCATTTT. The encoded protein is CASSRRLTDSNQPQHF. This chain links TRBV6-2 or TRBV6-3 with TRBJ1-5; no reliable D call. The CDR3 spans 16 residues. Germline CDR1 is MNHEY and CDR2 is SVGEGT. Trimming pared 5 bases from V and 0 bases from J, leaving 14 bases between.

This clone showed up just once. The chain joins TRBV19 to TRBJ2-3, with D tentatively TRBD1 or TRBD2 (5 bases each). The CDR3 totals 14 residues. Germline V lookup: CDR1 LNHDA, CDR2 SQIVND (reference sequence). V was trimmed by 7 bases and J by 0 bases, leaving 11 bases between them. The CDR3 DNA reads as TGTGCCAGTATGCAGGGACCTAGCACAGATACGCAGTATTTT. The encoded protein is CASMQGPSTDTQYF.

This clone occurred once. V is TRBV13 and J is TRBJ2-1; 9 bases match TRBD2. The V segment lost 1 base and the J segment 4 bases; nucleotides outside the gene matches: 2. The length of the CDR3 is 15 residues. Germline V gene sequence: CDR1 PRHDT, CDR2 FYEKMQ (reference sequence). This CDR3 is CASSLELAGYNEQFF. The CDR3 nucleotides are TGTGCCAGCAGCTTAGAGCTAGCGGGGTACAATGAGCAGTTCTTC.

The chain links TRBV5-4 to TRBJ2-5; D gene unclear. Germline V lookup: CDR1 SGHNT, CDR2 YYREEE (reference sequence). The length of the CDR3 is 16 residues. The ends were cut back, 0 bases at V and 2 bases at J, with 14 bases in the middle. CDR3 DNA: TGTGCCAGCAGCTTGGATCGTGAGACTTGGCAAGAGACCCAGTACTTC. Its protein is CASSLDRETWQETQYF.

The V call is TRBV2, the J call TRBJ2-6; 7 positions agree with TRBD1. This CDR3 has 17 residues. J was trimmed by 4 bases and V by 7 bases; bases with no gene match: 13. Germline values: CDR1 SNHLY, CDR2 FYNNEI. CDR3 nucleotide sequence: TGTGCCAGCAACCCGACAGGGTCGATTACCGGGGCCAACGTCCTGACTTTC. Its translation is CASNPTGSITGANVLTF.

The chain carries TRBV14 and TRBJ1-2; TRBD1 agrees at 8 bases. The CDR3 sequence is 14 residues long. The germline V gene encodes CDR1 SGHDN and CDR2 FVKESK. V lost 2 bases, J lost 5 bases, and 4 bases stayed unmatched. This chain's CDR3 is CASSQQDRVYGYTF. The CDR3, as DNA: TGTGCCAGCAGCCAACAGGACAGGGTTTATGGCTACACCTTC.